A selection of T cell receptor beta chains follows, all from one sample in a study of T cells after yellow fever vaccination. TCRdb re-derived calls from the 5' RACE reads in MiXCR, one entry per CDR3 protein. The sample includes 250,000 or so distinct CDR3 sequences, roughly 3.7% seen only once; the top ten take around a fifth. Source: PBMCs, taken 15 days after the yellow fever booster vaccination. These receptor sequences come from a man younger than 30 who received the YFV17D yellow fever vaccine. The CDR3 runs from the conserved cysteine through the conserved F or W. A D gene is named only where the DNA matches it firmly. Size values are once, few and many counts, or a class for expanded clones, and some rows have none.

d_gene: .
v_gene: TRBV5-1
abundance: many
j_gene: TRBJ2-1
CDR3aa: CASTLGLGASSYNEQFF
CDR3nt: TGCGCCAGCACTCTTGGGTTGGGGGCAAGCTCCTACAATGAGCAGTTCTTC

d_gene: .
v_gene: TRBV7-2
abundance: many
j_gene: TRBJ2-1
CDR3aa: CASSQGGGFYNEQFF
CDR3nt: TGTGCCAGCAGTCAGGGGGGAGGCTTCTACAATGAGCAGTTCTTC

d_gene: .
v_gene: TRBV18
abundance: .
j_gene: TRBJ1-3
CDR3aa: CASSPTSGGEAGNTIYF
CDR3nt: TGTGCCAGCTCACCGACCTCCGGGGGGGAAGCTGGAAACACCATATATTTT

d_gene: TRBD2
v_gene: TRBV20-1
abundance: many
j_gene: TRBJ2-1
CDR3aa: CSARPASGGSYNEQFF
CDR3nt: TGCAGTGCTAGACCGGCTAGCGGGGGTTCCTACAATGAGCAGTTCTTC

d_gene: .
v_gene: TRBV7-2
abundance: many
j_gene: TRBJ2-1
CDR3aa: CASSVYIGEQFF
CDR3nt: TGTGCCAGCAGCGTATACATCGGGGAGCAGTTCTTC

d_gene: TRBD1
v_gene: TRBV5-1
abundance: many
j_gene: TRBJ1-6
CDR3aa: CASSLEGTGVSPLHF
CDR3nt: TGCGCCAGCAGCTTGGAAGGGACAGGGGTTTCACCCCTCCACTTT

d_gene: .
v_gene: TRBV29-1
abundance: many
j_gene: TRBJ2-6
CDR3aa: CSVEGVRGSNSGANVLTF
CDR3nt: TGCAGCGTTGAAGGAGTAAGGGGCTCTAACTCTGGGGCCAACGTCCTGACTTTC

d_gene: .
v_gene: TRBV29-1
abundance: many
j_gene: TRBJ2-1
CDR3aa: CSVGGPLSEQFF
CDR3nt: TGCAGCGTTGGGGGGCCCTTGAGTGAGCAGTTCTTC

d_gene: .
v_gene: TRBV7-9
abundance: many
j_gene: TRBJ2-3
CDR3aa: CASSPLVGGVIDTQYF
CDR3nt: TGTGCCAGCAGCCCTTTGGTCGGGGGAGTAATAGATACGCAGTATTTT

d_gene: .
v_gene: TRBV11-2
abundance: many
j_gene: TRBJ2-3
CDR3aa: CASSLDTWTDTQYF
CDR3nt: TGTGCCAGCAGCTTAGATACGTGGACTGATACGCAGTATTTT

d_gene: .
v_gene: TRBV2
abundance: few
j_gene: TRBJ1-1
CDR3aa: CARGGGTGINTEAFF
CDR3nt: TGTGCCAGAGGGGGTGGTACAGGAATTAACACTGAAGCTTTCTTT

d_gene: .
v_gene: TRBV18
abundance: many
j_gene: TRBJ2-3
CDR3aa: CASSPGRDSHTDTQYF
CDR3nt: TGTGCCAGCTCACCCGGCAGGGACTCCCACACAGATACGCAGTATTTT

d_gene: TRBD2
v_gene: TRBV5-1
abundance: many
j_gene: TRBJ2-1
CDR3aa: CASSFERGGVNEQFF
CDR3nt: TGCGCCAGCAGCTTCGAGCGGGGGGGCGTAAATGAGCAGTTCTTC

d_gene: TRBD1
v_gene: TRBV28
abundance: many
j_gene: TRBJ1-6
CDR3aa: CASSPGQGGSPLHF
CDR3nt: TGTGCCAGCAGTCCGGGACAGGGTGGTTCACCCCTCCACTTT

d_gene: TRBD2
v_gene: TRBV4-2
abundance: many
j_gene: TRBJ2-1
CDR3aa: CASSRGTSGGATNEQFF
CDR3nt: TGTGCCAGCAGCCGCGGGACTAGCGGGGGGGCCACGAATGAGCAGTTCTTC

d_gene: TRBD1
v_gene: TRBV7-6
abundance: many
j_gene: TRBJ2-3
CDR3aa: CASKSGTGGDTQYF
CDR3nt: TGTGCCAGCAAATCCGGGACAGGGGGAGATACGCAGTATTTT

d_gene: .
v_gene: TRBV5-1
abundance: many
j_gene: TRBJ2-7
CDR3aa: CASSLVGRDYEQYF
CDR3nt: TGCGCCAGCAGCTTGGTGGGCAGGGATTACGAGCAGTACTTC

d_gene: TRBD2
v_gene: TRBV20-1
abundance: many
j_gene: TRBJ2-3
CDR3aa: CSAKSLLAGEADTQYF
CDR3nt: TGCAGTGCTAAAAGCCTACTAGCGGGGGAAGCAGATACGCAGTATTTT

d_gene: TRBD1
v_gene: TRBV5-5
abundance: many
j_gene: TRBJ1-6
CDR3aa: CASSWDRGNNSPLHF
CDR3nt: TGTGCCAGCAGCTGGGACAGGGGGAATAATTCACCCCTCCACTTT

d_gene: .
v_gene: TRBV20-1
abundance: many
j_gene: TRBJ1-1
CDR3aa: CSAGGTEKNTEAFF
CDR3nt: TGCAGTGCGGGTGGGACGGAGAAGAACACTGAAGCTTTCTTT

d_gene: TRBD1
v_gene: TRBV12-3/TRBV12-4
abundance: many
j_gene: TRBJ1-2
CDR3aa: CASSRTGPYGYTF
CDR3nt: TGTGCCAGCAGCAGGACAGGGCCCTATGGCTACACCTTC

d_gene: .
v_gene: TRBV28
abundance: many
j_gene: TRBJ1-1
CDR3aa: CASSSPVNTEAFF
CDR3nt: TGTGCCAGCAGTTCCCCCGTGAACACTGAAGCTTTCTTT

d_gene: .
v_gene: TRBV29-1
abundance: many
j_gene: TRBJ2-7
CDR3aa: CSVKNGRDYEQYF
CDR3nt: TGCAGCGTTAAGAACGGAAGGGACTACGAGCAGTACTTC

d_gene: .
v_gene: TRBV12-3/TRBV12-4
abundance: .
j_gene: TRBJ1-1
CDR3aa: CASRDGRVGTEAFF
CDR3nt: TGTGCCAGTCGTGATGGCAGGGTGGGCACTGAAGCTTTCTTT

d_gene: .
v_gene: TRBV7-9
abundance: few
j_gene: TRBJ1-1
CDR3aa: CASSLQGQGEAFF
CDR3nt: TGTGCCAGCAGCTTACAGGGTCAAGGTGAAGCTTTCTTT

d_gene: TRBD2
v_gene: TRBV12-3/TRBV12-4
abundance: many
j_gene: TRBJ2-3
CDR3aa: CASSWASRAGGTDTQYF
CDR3nt: TGTGCCAGCAGTTGGGCTAGCCGGGCGGGGGGCACAGATACGCAGTATTTT

d_gene: .
v_gene: TRBV29-1
abundance: .
j_gene: TRBJ2-3
CDR3aa: CSVEGRQGGTDTQYF
CDR3nt: TGCAGCGTTGAAGGACGGCAGGGGGGGACAGATACGCAGTATTTT

d_gene: TRBD1
v_gene: TRBV7-2
abundance: many
j_gene: TRBJ2-2
CDR3aa: CASSTTGTGELFF
CDR3nt: TGTGCCAGCAGCACGACAGGGACCGGGGAGCTGTTTTTT

d_gene: .
v_gene: TRBV3-1
abundance: many
j_gene: TRBJ2-1
CDR3aa: CASSPQRNEQFF
CDR3nt: TGTGCCAGCAGCCCGCAGCGCAATGAGCAGTTCTTC

d_gene: .
v_gene: TRBV7-9
abundance: many
j_gene: TRBJ1-4
CDR3aa: CASSHWTATNEKLFF
CDR3nt: TGTGCCAGCAGCCATTGGACAGCAACTAATGAAAAACTGTTTTTT

d_gene: .
v_gene: TRBV5-4
abundance: many
j_gene: TRBJ2-3
CDR3aa: CASSLDGDTQYF
CDR3nt: TGTGCCAGCAGCTTGGACGGAGATACGCAGTATTTT

d_gene: TRBD2
v_gene: TRBV20-1
abundance: many
j_gene: TRBJ2-6
CDR3aa: CSARDTSGILSGANVLTF
CDR3nt: TGCAGTGCTAGAGATACTAGCGGGATACTCTCTGGGGCCAACGTCCTGACTTTC

d_gene: TRBD2
v_gene: TRBV20-1
abundance: many
j_gene: TRBJ2-5
CDR3aa: CSAALAGGRETQYF
CDR3nt: TGCAGTGCTGCTTTAGCGGGGGGACGAGAGACCCAGTACTTC

d_gene: .
v_gene: TRBV5-1
abundance: many
j_gene: TRBJ2-3
CDR3aa: CASSLDWRHTDTQYF
CDR3nt: TGCGCCAGCAGCTTGGACTGGCGACACACAGATACGCAGTATTTT

d_gene: .
v_gene: TRBV5-1
abundance: many
j_gene: TRBJ1-2
CDR3aa: CASSLDQSSYGYTF
CDR3nt: TGCGCCAGCAGCTTGGATCAGAGTTCCTATGGCTACACCTTC

d_gene: .
v_gene: TRBV7-9
abundance: many
j_gene: TRBJ2-3
CDR3aa: CASSLVTRNTDTQYF
CDR3nt: TGTGCCAGCAGCTTAGTAACCAGGAACACAGATACGCAGTATTTT

d_gene: .
v_gene: TRBV20-1
abundance: many
j_gene: TRBJ1-6
CDR3aa: CSAREGGVRENNSPLHF
CDR3nt: TGCAGTGCTAGAGAGGGAGGGGTCAGGGAAAACAATTCACCCCTCCACTTT

d_gene: .
v_gene: TRBV11-2
abundance: many
j_gene: TRBJ1-1
CDR3aa: CASGQGLTEAFF
CDR3nt: TGTGCCAGCGGGCAGGGGTTGACTGAAGCTTTCTTT

d_gene: .
v_gene: TRBV7-6
abundance: many
j_gene: TRBJ1-5
CDR3aa: CASSLVVGRQPQHF
CDR3nt: TGTGCCAGCAGCTTAGTTGTAGGGCGGCAGCCCCAGCATTTT

d_gene: .
v_gene: TRBV18
abundance: many
j_gene: TRBJ2-5
CDR3aa: CASSPPVETQYF
CDR3nt: TGTGCCAGCTCACCACCGGTGGAGACCCAGTACTTC

d_gene: TRBD2
v_gene: TRBV2
abundance: many
j_gene: TRBJ2-4
CDR3aa: CASMETSDLNIQYF
CDR3nt: TGTGCCAGCATGGAGACTAGCGATCTTAACATTCAGTACTTC

d_gene: .
v_gene: TRBV12-3/TRBV12-4
abundance: many
j_gene: TRBJ1-2
CDR3aa: CASSQGFSYTF
CDR3nt: TGTGCCAGCAGCCAGGGGTTTAGCTACACCTTC

d_gene: TRBD2
v_gene: TRBV5-1
abundance: many
j_gene: TRBJ2-3
CDR3aa: CASSSATSGGADTQYF
CDR3nt: TGCGCCAGCAGCTCCGCGACTAGCGGGGGGGCAGATACGCAGTATTTT

d_gene: TRBD1
v_gene: TRBV5-1
abundance: many
j_gene: TRBJ2-2
CDR3aa: CASSAAGQGDTGELFF
CDR3nt: TGCGCCAGCAGCGCAGCCGGACAGGGGGACACCGGGGAGCTGTTTTTT

d_gene: .
v_gene: TRBV19
abundance: many
j_gene: TRBJ2-3
CDR3aa: CASSIDLFRGATDTQYF
CDR3nt: TGTGCCAGTAGTATAGATCTATTTAGGGGTGCGACAGATACGCAGTATTTT

d_gene: .
v_gene: TRBV5-1
abundance: many
j_gene: TRBJ2-5
CDR3aa: CASSPDPNTETQYF
CDR3nt: TGCGCCAGCAGCCCGGACCCGAACACAGAGACCCAGTACTTC

d_gene: .
v_gene: TRBV4-1
abundance: many
j_gene: TRBJ2-1
CDR3aa: CASSQERLAGNEQFF
CDR3nt: TGCGCCAGCAGCCAAGAGCGTTTGGCGGGGAATGAGCAGTTCTTC